These T cell receptor beta chains were read from a single sample in a study of T-cell memory formation after mild COVID-19. TCRdb re-analysed the 5' RACE reads in MiXCR, keeping a single row per CDR3 protein. The sample shows roughly 190,000 distinct CDR3 sequences, 25% to 35% of them seen only once. The sequenced material came from PBMCs or a T cell subset sorted from them (not recorded which). The receptors shown here come from an adult woman who had mild COVID-19 (a few samples of this study predate the infection). Cell type and time point are not known. The CDR3 runs from the conserved cysteine through the conserved F or W. A D gene is named only where the DNA matches it firmly. The listing skips clone size in some rows; elsewhere it reads once, few, many or a size class.

- | 15 | TRBJ2-5 | - | TRBV7-6 | CASSLGAPPQETQYF | TGTGCCAGCAGCTTGGGGGCGCCACCCCAAGAGACCCAGTACTTC
- | 14 | TRBJ2-7 | TRBD1 | TRBV6-5 | CASSHGQGSNEQYF | TGTGCCAGCAGCCACGGACAGGGGTCGAACGAGCAGTACTTC
- | 15 | TRBJ2-2 | TRBD1 | TRBV2 | CASRKTGMNTGELFF | TGTGCCAGCAGAAAGACAGGGATGAACACCGGGGAGCTGTTTTTT
- | 19 | TRBJ2-6 | TRBD1 | TRBV24-1 | CATSDRRTGVGTGANVLTF | TGTGCCACCAGTGATCGGAGGACAGGGGTCGGCACTGGGGCCAACGTCCTGACTTTC
- | 15 | TRBJ2-1 | - | TRBV24-1 | CATSVGGAGYNEQFF | TGTGCCACCAGTGTTGGGGGCGCGGGCTACAATGAGCAGTTCTTC
- | 14 | TRBJ2-1 | - | TRBV5-4 | CASSSTAGNNEQFF | TGTGCCAGCAGCTCAACGGCAGGGAACAATGAGCAGTTCTTC
few | 10 | TRBJ1-1 | - | TRBV7-9 | CASSLNEAFF | TGTGCCAGCAGCTTAAACGAAGCTTTCTTT
few | 13 | TRBJ2-5 | TRBD1 | TRBV3-1 | CASRDRGRETQYF | TGTGCCAGCCGCGACAGGGGGCGAGAGACCCAGTACTTC
- | 15 | TRBJ2-5 | TRBD1 | TRBV7-9 | CASSDRAGGTETQYF | TGTGCCAGCAGCGACCGGGCAGGGGGCACAGAGACCCAGTACTTC
- | 12 | TRBJ2-1 | - | TRBV5-1 | CASSLGLWEQFF | TGCGCCAGCAGCCTGGGACTCTGGGAGCAGTTCTTC
- | 17 | TRBJ1-5 | - | TRBV6-6 | CASSYLPGGPSNQPQHF | TGTGCCAGCAGTTACCTCCCGGGGGGCCCAAGCAATCAGCCCCAGCATTTT
- | 16 | TRBJ2-1 | TRBD2 | TRBV5-1 | CASSLVTSGGNNEQFF | TGCGCCAGCAGCTTGGTGACTAGCGGGGGGAACAATGAGCAGTTCTTC
- | 14 | TRBJ1-2 | - | TRBV20-1 | CSRAGGPGQGGYTF | TGCAGTAGAGCCGGTGGGCCGGGTCAAGGTGGCTACACCTTC
few | 17 | TRBJ2-2 | TRBD2 | TRBV7-8 | CASSLVGSGRYTGELFF | TGTGCCAGCAGCTTAGTTGGTAGCGGGAGGTACACCGGGGAGCTGTTTTTT
many | 16 | TRBJ2-7 | - | TRBV4-3 | CASSQGSTGRHHEQYF | TGCGCCAGCAGCCAAGGGTCTACAGGGAGGCACCACGAGCAGTACTTC
- | 15 | TRBJ2-2 | TRBD1 | TRBV19 | CASSIKTGGTGELFF | TGTGCCAGTAGTATCAAGACAGGGGGGACCGGGGAGCTGTTTTTT
few | 17 | TRBJ2-7 | TRBD2 | TRBV4-3 | CASSQVFYGGGLYEQYF | TGCGCCAGCAGCCAAGTTTTTTATGGGGGAGGGCTGTACGAGCAGTACTTC
- | 15 | TRBJ1-2 | - | TRBV29-1 | CSVEDRGIYLSGYTF | TGCAGCGTTGAAGATCGGGGCATATACCTTTCTGGCTACACCTTC
- | 13 | TRBJ1-1 | - | TRBV7-2 | CASSLQRLLEAFF | TGTGCCAGCAGCTTACAACGGCTTCTTGAAGCTTTCTTT
- | 16 | TRBJ2-5 | TRBD1 | TRBV4-1 | CASSQGEQGAGETQYF | TGCGCCAGCAGCCAAGGGGAACAGGGGGCCGGAGAGACCCAGTACTTC
- | 14 | TRBJ2-7 | - | TRBV28 | CASSLAEMGYEQYF | TGTGCCAGCAGTTTAGCGGAGATGGGCTACGAGCAGTACTTC
few | 11 | TRBJ2-1 | - | TRBV13 | CASTLSGEQFF | TGTGCCAGCACCCTAAGCGGGGAGCAGTTCTTC
few | 13 | TRBJ2-2 | - | TRBV18 | CASSPPGTGELFF | TGTGCCAGCTCACCACCAGGGACCGGGGAGCTGTTTTTT
few | 13 | TRBJ2-7 | - | TRBV7-9 | CASRARGSHEQYF | TGTGCCAGCAGGGCCAGGGGATCTCACGAGCAGTACTTC
- | 15 | TRBJ2-3 | TRBD2 | TRBV4-1 | CASSQGERGADTQYF | TGCGCCAGCAGCCAAGGGGAGCGGGGGGCGGATACGCAGTATTTT
- | 14 | TRBJ2-7 | - | TRBV5-1 | CASRGTAGGYEQYF | TGCGCCAGCAGAGGGACGGCTGGAGGATACGAGCAGTACTTC
few | 17 | TRBJ2-2 | TRBD1 | TRBV24-1 | CATSDLQGGRGTGELFF | TGTGCCACCAGTGATTTGCAAGGGGGCCGGGGCACCGGGGAGCTGTTTTTT
few | 13 | TRBJ1-2 | TRBD1 | TRBV12-3/TRBV12-4 | CASSLSGGNGYTF | TGTGCCAGCAGTTTGTCAGGGGGCAATGGCTACACCTTC
many | 16 | TRBJ2-7 | - | TRBV4-1 | CASSQDSSAGVGEQYF | TGCGCCAGCAGCCAAGATTCATCGGCAGGGGTGGGGGAGCAGTACTTC
- | 15 | TRBJ1-5 | - | TRBV7-9 | CASSLATGAWQPQHF | TGTGCCAGCAGCTTAGCGACGGGGGCCTGGCAGCCCCAGCATTTT
few | 13 | TRBJ1-2 | TRBD1 | TRBV20-1 | CSAGTGGAYGYTF | TGCAGTGCCGGGACAGGGGGCGCCTATGGCTACACCTTC
- | 17 | TRBJ1-5 | - | TRBV7-9 | CASSLVSPGTGNQPQHF | TGTGCCAGCAGCTTAGTATCTCCGGGTACGGGCAATCAGCCCCAGCATTTT
few | 13 | TRBJ1-1 | TRBD1 | TRBV29-1 | CSFQGQMNTEAFF | TGCAGCTTTCAGGGACAGATGAACACTGAAGCTTTCTTT
few | 15 | TRBJ2-5 | - | TRBV4-1 | CASSQDGADQETQYF | TGCGCCAGCAGCCAAGATGGGGCGGATCAAGAGACCCAGTACTTC
- | 15 | TRBJ2-3 | TRBD1 | TRBV29-1 | CSVESWTGPTDTQYF | TGCAGCGTTGAGTCCTGGACAGGACCCACAGATACGCAGTATTTT
few | 15 | TRBJ2-5 | - | TRBV5-6 | CASSLGRTVQETQYF | TGTGCCAGCAGCTTGGGACGGACAGTCCAAGAGACCCAGTACTTC
few | 14 | TRBJ1-1 | - | TRBV25-1 | CASRRTAGNTEAFF | TGTGCCAGCAGAAGGACGGCGGGGAACACTGAAGCTTTCTTT
- | 18 | TRBJ2-1 | TRBD2 | TRBV4-3 | CASSQDPQLAGSYNEQFF | TGCGCCAGCAGCCAAGATCCCCAACTAGCGGGCTCCTACAATGAGCAGTTCTTC
- | 15 | TRBJ2-7 | - | TRBV24-1 | CATSDRNRESGEQYF | TGTGCCACCAGTGACCGGAACAGGGAATCGGGCGAGCAGTACTTC
- | 15 | TRBJ2-7 | - | TRBV27 | CASSPGDSRVAEQYF | TGTGCCAGCAGTCCGGGGGACAGCCGCGTGGCCGAGCAGTACTTC
- | 14 | TRBJ2-7 | - | TRBV11-1 | CASSGGGIIYEQYF | TGTGCCAGCAGCGGGGGGGGCATTATCTACGAGCAGTACTTC
few | 14 | TRBJ2-7 | TRBD1 | TRBV2 | CASSIGTESYEQYF | TGTGCCAGCAGTATCGGGACAGAATCCTACGAGCAGTACTTC
many | 16 | TRBJ2-6 | - | TRBV3-1 | CASSQVVGSGANVLTF | TGTGCCAGCAGCCAAGTCGTAGGCTCTGGGGCCAACGTCCTGACTTTC
few | 16 | TRBJ1-1 | TRBD1 | TRBV12-3/TRBV12-4 | CASSQGTGVANTEAFF | TGTGCCAGCAGCCAAGGGACAGGGGTAGCAAACACTGAAGCTTTCTTT
few | 15 | TRBJ2-7 | - | TRBV7-2 | CASSSTPGPSYEQYF | TGTGCCAGCAGCTCGACGCCGGGACCCTCCTACGAGCAGTACTTC
- | 15 | TRBJ1-1 | - | TRBV2 | CASSEARSRDTEAFF | TGTGCCAGCAGTGAAGCCCGGAGTAGGGACACTGAAGCTTTCTTT
- | 13 | TRBJ1-5 | - | TRBV10-2 | CASSEPGNQPQHF | TGCGCCAGCAGTGAGCCGGGCAATCAGCCCCAGCATTTT
- | 14 | TRBJ2-5 | - | TRBV27 | CASRGSTGGAAQYF | TGTGCCAGCAGGGGATCAACTGGAGGAGCGGCCCAGTACTTC
many | 13 | TRBJ2-6 | - | TRBV12-3/TRBV12-4 | CASSFSGANVLTF | TGTGCCAGCAGCTTCTCTGGGGCCAACGTCCTGACTTTC
- | 14 | TRBJ1-1 | - | TRBV7-2 | CASLLVSGRTEAFF | TGTGCCAGCCTCCTCGTTTCCGGGCGCACTGAAGCTTTCTTT